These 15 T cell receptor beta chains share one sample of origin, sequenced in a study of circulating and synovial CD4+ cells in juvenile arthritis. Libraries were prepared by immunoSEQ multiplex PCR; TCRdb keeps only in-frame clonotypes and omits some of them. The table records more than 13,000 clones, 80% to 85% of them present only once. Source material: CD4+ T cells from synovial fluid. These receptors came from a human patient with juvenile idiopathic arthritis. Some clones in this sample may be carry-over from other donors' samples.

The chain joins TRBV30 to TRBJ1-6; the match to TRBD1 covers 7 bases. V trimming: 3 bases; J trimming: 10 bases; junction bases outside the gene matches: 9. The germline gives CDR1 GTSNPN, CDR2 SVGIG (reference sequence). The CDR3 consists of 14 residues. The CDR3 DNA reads TGTGCCTGGAGAGACAGGGTAGGGGGATCACCCCTCCACTTT. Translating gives CAWRDRVGGSPLHF.

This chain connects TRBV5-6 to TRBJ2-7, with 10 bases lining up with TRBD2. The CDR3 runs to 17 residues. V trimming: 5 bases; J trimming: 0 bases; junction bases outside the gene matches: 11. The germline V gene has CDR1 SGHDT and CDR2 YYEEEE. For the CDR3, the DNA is TGTGCCAGCAGTCATTGGGCTAGCGGGAGTGTCTCCTACGAGCAGTACTTC. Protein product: CASSHWASGSVSYEQYF.

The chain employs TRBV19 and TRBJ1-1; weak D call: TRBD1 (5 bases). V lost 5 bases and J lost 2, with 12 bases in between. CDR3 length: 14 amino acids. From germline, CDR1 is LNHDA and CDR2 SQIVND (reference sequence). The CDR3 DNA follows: TGTGCCAGTAGTGGTAGGGGAGGCAACACTGAAGCTTTCTTT. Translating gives CASSGRGGNTEAFF.

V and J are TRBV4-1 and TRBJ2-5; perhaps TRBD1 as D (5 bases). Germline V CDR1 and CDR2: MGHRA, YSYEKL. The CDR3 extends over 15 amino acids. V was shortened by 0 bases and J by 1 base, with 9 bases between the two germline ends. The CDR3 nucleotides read TGCGCCAGCAGCCAAGATCAACAGGCCCAAGAGACCCAGTACTTC. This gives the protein CASSQDQQAQETQYF.

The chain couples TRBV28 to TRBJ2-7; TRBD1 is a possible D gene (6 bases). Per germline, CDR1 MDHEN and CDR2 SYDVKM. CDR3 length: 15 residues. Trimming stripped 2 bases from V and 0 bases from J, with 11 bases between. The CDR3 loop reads CASSLPTGSSYEQYF. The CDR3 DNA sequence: TGTGCCAGCAGTTTACCGACAGGATCCTCCTACGAGCAGTACTTC. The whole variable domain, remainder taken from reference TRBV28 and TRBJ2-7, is DVKVTQSSRYLVKRTGEKVFLECVQDMDHENMFWYRQDPGLGLRLIYFSYDVKMKEKGDIPEGYSVSREKKERFSLILESASTNQTSMYLCASSLPTGSSYEQYFGPGTRLTVT.

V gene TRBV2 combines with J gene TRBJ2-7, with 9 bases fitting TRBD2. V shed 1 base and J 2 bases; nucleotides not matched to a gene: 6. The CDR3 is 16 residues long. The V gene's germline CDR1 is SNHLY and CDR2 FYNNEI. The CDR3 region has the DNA TGTGCCAGCAGTGAAGATCTAGCGGGATCACCCTACGAGCAGTACTTC. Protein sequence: CASSEDLAGSPYEQYF. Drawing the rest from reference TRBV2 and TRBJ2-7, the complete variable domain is EPEVTQTPSHQVTQMGQEVILRCVPISNHLYFYWYRQILGQKVEFLVSFYNNEISEKSEIFDDQFSVERPDGSNFTLKIRSTKLEDSAMYFCASSEDLAGSPYEQYFGPGTRLTVT.

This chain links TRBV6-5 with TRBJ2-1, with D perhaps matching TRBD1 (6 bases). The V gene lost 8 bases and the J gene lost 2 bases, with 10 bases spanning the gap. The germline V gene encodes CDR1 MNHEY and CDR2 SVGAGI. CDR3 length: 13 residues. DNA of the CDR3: TGTGCCAGCCGTGGGGGCCCCTACAATGAGCAGTTCTTC. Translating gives CASRGGPYNEQFF.

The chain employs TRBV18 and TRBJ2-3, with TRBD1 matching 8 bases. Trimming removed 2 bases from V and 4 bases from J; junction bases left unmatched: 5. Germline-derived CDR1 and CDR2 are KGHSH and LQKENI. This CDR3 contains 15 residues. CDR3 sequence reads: CASSPRTGSADTQYF. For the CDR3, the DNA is TGTGCCAGCTCACCAAGGACAGGGAGCGCAGATACGCAGTATTTT.

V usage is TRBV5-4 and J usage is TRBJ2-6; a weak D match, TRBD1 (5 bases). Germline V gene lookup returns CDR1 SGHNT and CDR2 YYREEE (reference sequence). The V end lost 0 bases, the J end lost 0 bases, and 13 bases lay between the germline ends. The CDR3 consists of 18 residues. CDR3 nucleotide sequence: TGTGCCAGCAGCTTGGCTAACAGGATGCACTCTGGGGCCAACGTCCTGACTTTC. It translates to CASSLANRMHSGANVLTF.

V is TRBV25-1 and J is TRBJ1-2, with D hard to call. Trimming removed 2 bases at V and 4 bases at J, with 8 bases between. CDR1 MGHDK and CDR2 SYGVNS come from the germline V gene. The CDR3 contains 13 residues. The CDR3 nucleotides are TGTGCCAGCAGTGAAGCGGCCGCCTATGGCTACACCTTC. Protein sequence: CASSEAAAYGYTF.

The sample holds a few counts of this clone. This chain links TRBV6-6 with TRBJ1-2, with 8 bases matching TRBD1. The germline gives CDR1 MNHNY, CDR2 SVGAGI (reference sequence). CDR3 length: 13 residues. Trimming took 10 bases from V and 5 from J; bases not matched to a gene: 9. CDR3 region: CAKSQGAGYGYTF. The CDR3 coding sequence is TGTGCCAAATCGCAGGGGGCAGGGTATGGCTACACCTTC.

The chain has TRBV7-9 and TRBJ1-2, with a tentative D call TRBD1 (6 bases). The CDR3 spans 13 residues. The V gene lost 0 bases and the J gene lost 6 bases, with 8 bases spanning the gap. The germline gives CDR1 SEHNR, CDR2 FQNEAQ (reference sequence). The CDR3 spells CASSLAGAHGYTF. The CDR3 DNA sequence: TGTGCCAGCAGCTTAGCGGGGGCGCATGGCTACACCTTC.

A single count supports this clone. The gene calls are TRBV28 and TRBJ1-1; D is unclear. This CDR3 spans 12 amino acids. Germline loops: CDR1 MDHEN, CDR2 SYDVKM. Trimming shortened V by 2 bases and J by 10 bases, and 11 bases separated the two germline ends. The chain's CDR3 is CASSLAGLGAFF. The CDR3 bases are TGTGCCAGCAGTTTAGCGGGATTGGGAGCTTTCTTT.

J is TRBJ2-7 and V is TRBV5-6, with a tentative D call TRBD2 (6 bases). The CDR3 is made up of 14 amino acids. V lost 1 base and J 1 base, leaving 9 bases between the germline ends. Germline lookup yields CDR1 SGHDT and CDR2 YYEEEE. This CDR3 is CASSLNGGSYEQYF. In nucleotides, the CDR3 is TGTGCCAGCAGCTTGAACGGGGGATCCTACGAGCAGTACTTC.

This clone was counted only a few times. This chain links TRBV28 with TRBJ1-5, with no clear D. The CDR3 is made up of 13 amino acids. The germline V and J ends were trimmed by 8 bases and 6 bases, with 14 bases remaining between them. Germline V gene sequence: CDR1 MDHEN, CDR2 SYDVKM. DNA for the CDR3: TGTGCCAGCCGTAAAAGTCCTACTCAGCCCCAGCATTTT. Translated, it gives CASRKSPTQPQHF.